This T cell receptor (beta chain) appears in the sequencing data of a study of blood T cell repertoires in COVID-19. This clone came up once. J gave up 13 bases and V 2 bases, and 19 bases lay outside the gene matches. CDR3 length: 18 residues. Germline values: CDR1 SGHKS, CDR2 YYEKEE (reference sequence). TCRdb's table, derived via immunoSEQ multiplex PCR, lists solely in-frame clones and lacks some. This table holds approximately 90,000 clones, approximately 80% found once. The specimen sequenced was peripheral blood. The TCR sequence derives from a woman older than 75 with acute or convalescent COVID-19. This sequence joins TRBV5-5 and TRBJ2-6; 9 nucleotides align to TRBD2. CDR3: CASSLAGGSVGPHQVLTF. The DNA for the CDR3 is TGTGCCAGCAGCTTAGCGGGAGGCTCCGTGGGACCCCATCAGGTCCTGACTTTC.